These 26 T cell receptor beta chains share one sample of origin, sequenced in a study of blood T cell repertoires in COVID-19. Sequenced by immunoSEQ multiplex PCR; TCRdb stores in-frame clones only, minus some. The sample lists approximately 300,000 clones; 85% to 90% were seen once. Sequencing input: peripheral blood. Receptors were obtained from a woman between 45 and 65 years old with COVID-19, enrolled during active disease.

CDR3 bases: TGTGCCACCAGTGACCCCGGGAGGGGGCAAGGCTACACCTTC. Amino acid sequence: CATSDPGRGQGYTF. This chain links TRBV24-1 with TRBJ1-2, with 7 bases aligning to TRBD1. Germline V lookup: CDR1 KGHDR, CDR2 SFDVKD. The V and J ends lost 4 bases and 8 bases, in that order; junction bases with no gene match: 9. The CDR3 loop spans 14 amino acids.

This clone has only one observation. This sequence joins TRBV23-1 and TRBJ2-3; TRBD1 might be the D (5 bases). TRBV23-1 is an ORF, and what it does is uncertain. The CDR3 totals 15 residues. V lost 4 bases and J lost 3, with 14 bases in between. CDR3 coding DNA: TGCGCCAGCAGTCGAAGGGGCCTGCGGACAGATACGCAGTATTTT. Protein: CASSRRGLRTDTQYF.

The rearrangement uses TRBV6-1 and TRBJ1-4; no definite D call. The germline V gene has CDR1 MNHNS and CDR2 SASEGT. The CDR3 is 16 amino acids. V was clipped by 4 bases and J by 8 bases, with 20 bases between them. The CDR3 DNA follows: TGTGCCAGCAGTGCATCGGTTTCGGGAGGCAGGGAAAAACTGTTTTTT. The encoded protein is CASSASVSGGREKLFF.

This chain connects TRBV10-2 to TRBJ1-1; the D gene is possibly TRBD1 (6 bases). Germline V gene data show CDR1 as WSHSY and CDR2 as SAAADI. The CDR3 has 13 residues. Trimming removed 6 bases at V and 0 bases at J, with 8 bases between. In nucleotides, the CDR3 is TGCGCCAGCAGGAAGGGGGTGAACACTGAAGCTTTCTTT. This encodes CASRKGVNTEAFF.

V usage is TRBV21-1 and J usage is TRBJ2-7; the table assigns TRBD2, which was not confirmed against the DNA. TRBV21-1 constitutes a pseudogene. The CDR3 sequence is 11 residues long. CDR3 sequence reads: CASSPRYEQYF. The CDR3 DNA is TGTGCCAGCAGCCCCCGGTACGAGCAGTACTTC.

V and J are TRBV10-3 and TRBJ2-3, with 10 nucleotides matching TRBD2. The CDR3 contains 16 residues. The V segment lost 4 bases and the J segment 4 bases; nucleotides outside the gene matches: 8. Per the germline V gene, CDR1 is ENHRY and CDR2 is SYGVKD. DNA of the CDR3: TGTGCCATCAGTGGAGCGGGAGGGCCCCCGGCAGATACGCAGTATTTT. It yields the protein CAISGAGGPPADTQYF.

This clone was seen only once. This chain links TRBV7-3 with TRBJ2-7; 14 bases align to TRBD2. V was clipped by 1 base and J by 7 bases; unmatched bases: 6. This CDR3 has 16 amino acids. Looked up from germline, CDR1 is SGHTA and CDR2 is FQGTGA. The CDR3 is CASSLRAGTSGGEQYF. The CDR3 nucleotides read TGTGCCAGCAGCTTAAGGGCCGGGACTAGCGGGGGTGAGCAGTACTTC.

The chain joins TRBV29-1 to TRBJ1-2, with 7 bases lining up with TRBD1. Unmatched junction bases numbered 11, after V lost 1 base and J lost 0 bases. The CDR3 contains 17 residues. Germline CDR1 reads SQVTM; CDR2 reads ANQGSEA. Written as DNA, the CDR3 is TGCAGCGTTGAAGGGGATGCCGGGACAGACGCTAACTATGGCTACACCTTC. This gives the protein CSVEGDAGTDANYGYTF.

J is TRBJ2-1 and V is TRBV9; tentatively, D is TRBD2 (6 bases). V lost 6 bases to trimming and J lost 4 bases, with 14 bases between them. This CDR3 region has 14 residues. Germline CDR1 is SGDLS and CDR2 is YYNGEE. The CDR3 nucleotides read TGTGCCAGCACCCCGGGACTGGGTTACAATGAGCAGTTCTTC. Encoded protein: CASTPGLGYNEQFF.

The chain is built from TRBV5-1 and TRBJ2-7; D not certain. The CDR3 length is 14 residues. V lost 4 bases to trimming and J lost 6 bases, with 17 bases between them. CDR1 is SGHRS, CDR2 YFSETQ, per germline. The chain's CDR3 is CASSPGTIRSEQYF. The CDR3 bases are TGCGCCAGCAGCCCAGGAACCATCCGTTCCGAGCAGTACTTC.

The rearrangement uses TRBV27 and TRBJ2-7; D perhaps matches TRBD2 (6 bases). V lost 1 base and J lost 6, with 19 bases in between. This CDR3 is built from 16 residues. Germline values: CDR1 MNHEY, CDR2 SMNVEV (reference sequence). CDR3 amino acids: CASSLLSGWGLSEQYF. The CDR3, as DNA: TGTGCCAGCAGTTTATTATCTGGGTGGGGACTGTCCGAGCAGTACTTC.

The J gene is TRBJ1-3, the V gene TRBV11-2; D gene unclear. Trimming took off 7 bases at V and 0 bases at J, with 19 bases between the two ends. The V gene's germline CDR1 is SGHAT and CDR2 FQNNGV. The CDR3 sequence is 17 residues long. The CDR3 coding sequence is TGTGCCAGCACCTACCCGGTTCAACCGAGCTCTGGAAACACCATATATTTT. It yields the protein CASTYPVQPSSGNTIYF.

This clone was found once. One end of the junction varies from germline; a read error may be responsible. The chain recombines TRBV11-3 with TRBJ2-7; 10 bases are shared with TRBD2. Germline loops: CDR1 SGHNT, CDR2 YENEEA. This CDR3 comprises 13 residues. The CDR3 region has the DNA TGTGCCAGCAGCCTTACTAGCGGGATGCCCCCCCTTTTC. Encoded protein: CASSLTSGMPPLF.

This chain uses TRBV5-8 with TRBJ1-5, with D perhaps TRBD1 (6 bases). From germline, CDR1 is SGHTS and CDR2 YDEGEE. The CDR3 totals 19 residues. V was clipped by 0 bases and J by 0 bases, with 19 bases between them. The CDR3 spells CASSLEPGALSYSNQPQHF. For the CDR3, the DNA is TGTGCCAGCAGCTTGGAGCCAGGGGCCCTCTCCTATAGCAATCAGCCCCAGCATTTT. Looking up the rest from reference TRBV5-8 and TRBJ1-5 gives the full variable domain: EAGVTQSPTHLIKTRGQQATLRCSPISGHTSVYWYQQALGLGLQFLLWYDEGEERNRGNFPPRFSGRQFPNYSSELNVNALELEDSALYLCASSLEPGALSYSNQPQHFGDGTRLSIL.

The chain couples TRBV19 to TRBJ1-2, with 7 bases aligning to TRBD1. V gave up 9 bases and J gave up 2 bases; unmatched junction bases: 9. Germline CDR1 and CDR2: LNHDA and SQIVND (reference sequence). The CDR3 is made up of 14 amino acids. The DNA of the CDR3 is TGTGCCAGCGAACAAGGGGGCTGGAACTATGGCTACACCTTC. Protein sequence: CASEQGGWNYGYTF.

V is TRBV23-1 and J is TRBJ1-2; possibly TRBD1 for D (5 bases). TRBV23-1 falls under the ORF class, with uncertain function. The germline V and J ends were trimmed by 4 bases and 6 bases, with 12 bases remaining between them. The CDR3 has 13 residues. The CDR3 sequence: CASSPRQGNGYTF. CDR3 DNA: TGCGCCAGCAGTCCTCGGCAGGGTAATGGCTACACCTTC.

The chain uses TRBV5-1 and TRBJ2-2; 9 positions match TRBD1. Trimming removed 4 bases from V and 7 bases from J; junction bases left unmatched: 8. CDR3 size: 15 residues. In germline, CDR1 is SGHRS, CDR2 YFSETQ. The CDR3 loop is CASSPTGTGFGELFF. The CDR3 region has the DNA TGCGCCAGCAGCCCAACCGGGACAGGGTTCGGGGAGCTGTTTTTT.

This clone is categorized as medium-sized. The chain has TRBV11-1 and TRBJ2-1, with 7 nucleotides matching TRBD2. V trimming: 3 bases; J trimming: 7 bases; junction bases outside the gene matches: 6. Germline lookup yields CDR1 SGHAT and CDR2 FQDESV (reference sequence). There are 14 residues in the CDR3. The CDR3 nucleotides read TGTGCCAGCAGCTTTGGGGGGGGGTCAAATGAGCAGTTCTTC. Amino acid sequence: CASSFGGGSNEQFF.

This clone was detected a few times. J is TRBJ2-7 and V is TRBV5-4; TRBD2 matches 7 bases. CDR3 length: 14 amino acids. V lost 2 bases, J lost 3 bases, and 5 bases stayed unmatched. The germline V gene has CDR1 SGHNT and CDR2 YYREEE (reference sequence). The CDR3 region has the DNA TGTGCCAGCAGCTTAGGCGGGAGTTTCTACGAGCAGTACTTC. It specifies CASSLGGSFYEQYF.

The chain is built from TRBV18 and TRBJ2-5; D gene uncertain. The CDR3 spans 11 residues. Germline CDR1 and CDR2: KGHSH and LQKENI. Trimming removed 5 bases from V and 9 bases from J, with 10 bases in between. For the CDR3, the DNA is TGTGCCAGCTCATCAGAGACACCCCAGTACTTC. It yields the protein CASSSETPQYF.

V is TRBV7-9 and J is TRBJ1-2; D may be TRBD1 (6 bases). Germline V gene lookup returns CDR1 SEHNR and CDR2 FQNEAQ (reference sequence). This CDR3 spans 15 amino acids. Trimming took off 3 bases at V and 7 bases at J, with 18 bases between the two ends. In DNA form, the CDR3 reads TGTGCCAGCAGCTTGGGGGCGGGGGCTCGTGGTGGCTACACCTTC. Translating it yields CASSLGAGARGGYTF.

The chain couples TRBV6-5 to TRBJ1-1; 10 bases map to TRBD1. V lost 6 bases and J lost 5; bases outside the gene matches: 6. Germline assignment: CDR1 MNHEY and CDR2 SVGAGI. This CDR3 is built from 14 residues. CDR3 sequence: CASSYGDRGTEAFF. The CDR3 nucleotides are TGTGCCAGCAGCTACGGGGACAGGGGAACTGAAGCTTTCTTT.

The chain employs TRBV4-2 and TRBJ2-2; D is undetermined. The CDR3 runs 15 residues. V was pared by 2 bases and J by 6 bases, with 13 bases between. In germline, CDR1 is LGHNA, CDR2 YNFKEQ. Here the CDR3 DNA reads TGTGCCAGCAGCCAAACTCTAGAAGTCGCCGGGGAGCTGTTTTTT. This codes for CASSQTLEVAGELFF.

This rearrangement joins TRBV10-2 to TRBJ1-3; D ambiguous. Germline V gene data show CDR1 as WSHSY and CDR2 as SAAADI. The ends were cut back, 4 bases at V and 4 bases at J, with 8 bases in the middle. The CDR3 is made up of 13 amino acids. The CDR3 reads CASSVHLGNTIYF. The CDR3 DNA reads TGCGCCAGCAGTGTACACCTCGGAAACACCATATATTTT.

J is TRBJ2-5 and V is TRBV24-1; unclear D gene. The CDR3 consists of 14 residues. V was trimmed by 4 bases and J by 5 bases, leaving 13 bases between them. Per germline, CDR1 KGHDR and CDR2 SFDVKD. As DNA, the CDR3 is TGTGCCACCAGTGACGAGACTGGGTGGGAGACCCAGTACTTC. Protein: CATSDETGWETQYF.

This clone was found once. The chain links TRBV4-3 to TRBJ1-1, with a possible D match to TRBD1 (6 bases). Germline-derived CDR1 and CDR2 are LGHNA and YSLEER. The CDR3 sequence is 17 residues long. V lost 0 bases, J lost 4 bases, and 18 bases lay in between. The CDR3 loop reads CASSQDHRAGDITEAFF. In nucleotides, the CDR3 is TGCGCCAGCAGCCAAGATCATCGTGCAGGGGATATCACTGAAGCTTTCTTT.